This T cell receptor beta chain stems from a study of cytomegalovirus exposure and HLA in healthy donors. Study-level findings and limits: Highest at DRB1 and lowest at HLA-C, TCR association rates differed among HLA loci in a later analysis.

This CDR3 is 21 amino acids long. Unmatched junction bases numbered 19, after V lost 2 bases and J lost 0 bases. Germline lookup yields CDR1 GTSNPN and CDR2 SVGIG (reference sequence). A note on this clone: Antigen: not known.

PCR amplification relied on 60 Vbeta primers (plus 13 Jbeta primers). In the original processing: Later, an analysis found around 77 million unique TCR beta chains, and 10 million to 11 million of these were shared. TCRdb keeps only in-frame clones here, not all; method: immunoSEQ multiplex PCR. V and J calls and clone size are copied from that table; D and trimming were computed from the DNA. The table shows 60,000 to 70,000 clones, with about 75% occurring only once. This chain connects TRBV30 to TRBJ2-4; 10 bases fit TRBD1. The sequenced material came from PBMCs. This clonotype originated in a woman between 40 and 50 years old in good health and CMV-seropositive. The CDR3 coding sequence is TGTGCCTGGAGTCCCAGATCGTTCGGGACAGGGGACCGCGCAGCCAAAAACATTCAGTACTTC. Translated, it gives CAWSPRSFGTGDRAAKNIQYF.